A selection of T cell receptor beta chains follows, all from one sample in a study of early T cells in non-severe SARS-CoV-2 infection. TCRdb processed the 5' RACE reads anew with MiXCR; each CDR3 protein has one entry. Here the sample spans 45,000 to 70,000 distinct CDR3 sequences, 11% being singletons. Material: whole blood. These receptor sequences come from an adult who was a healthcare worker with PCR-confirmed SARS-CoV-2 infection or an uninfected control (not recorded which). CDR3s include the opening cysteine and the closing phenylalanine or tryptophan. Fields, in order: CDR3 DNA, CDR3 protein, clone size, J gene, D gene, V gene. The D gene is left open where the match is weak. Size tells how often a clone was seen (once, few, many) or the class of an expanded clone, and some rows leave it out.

CDR3 DNA: TGTGCCAGCAGCCCCGCCTACGAGCAGTACTTC
CDR3 protein: CASSPAYEQYF
clone size: few
J gene: TRBJ2-7
D gene: .
V gene: TRBV7-8

CDR3 DNA: TGTGCCAGCAGTTTAAGGCGAGGGACTGGAAACACCATATATTTT
CDR3 protein: CASSLRRGTGNTIYF
clone size: few
J gene: TRBJ1-3
D gene: .
V gene: TRBV28

CDR3 DNA: TGTGCCAGCAGCTTACAAACAGGCGTCTCCTACGAGCAGTACTTC
CDR3 protein: CASSLQTGVSYEQYF
clone size: once
J gene: TRBJ2-7
D gene: .
V gene: TRBV11-2

CDR3 DNA: TGTGCCAGCACGGCCGGGGGCTCCTACGAGCAGTACTTC
CDR3 protein: CASTAGGSYEQYF
clone size: .
J gene: TRBJ2-7
D gene: .
V gene: TRBV18

CDR3 DNA: TGTGCCAGCAGTGGGACTAGCGGGGGGTCCTACAATGAGCAGTTCTTC
CDR3 protein: CASSGTSGGSYNEQFF
clone size: once
J gene: TRBJ2-1
D gene: TRBD2
V gene: TRBV2

CDR3 DNA: TGCAGTGCCCGAGACAGGGGGCGATTGTCTGAAGCTTTCTTT
CDR3 protein: CSARDRGRLSEAFF
clone size: .
J gene: TRBJ1-1
D gene: TRBD1
V gene: TRBV20-1

CDR3 DNA: TGTGCCAGCAGTTTGGCGGGGGGTCAAGGAGAAAAACTGTTTTTT
CDR3 protein: CASSLAGGQGEKLFF
clone size: .
J gene: TRBJ1-4
D gene: .
V gene: TRBV12-3/TRBV12-4

CDR3 DNA: TGTGCCAGCTCTTCACCCGGGGGCTCTGGGGCCAACGTCCTGACTTTC
CDR3 protein: CASSSPGGSGANVLTF
clone size: many
J gene: TRBJ2-6
D gene: .
V gene: TRBV5-4

CDR3 DNA: TGCAGTGCTAGTTCGGGCAGGGGGATGTCTAACACTGAAGCTTTCTTT
CDR3 protein: CSASSGRGMSNTEAFF
clone size: .
J gene: TRBJ1-1
D gene: TRBD1
V gene: TRBV20-1

CDR3 DNA: TGCAGCGTCGCCCCCGGGACAGGGGGCGTAAAAAGGGACGAGCAGTACTTC
CDR3 protein: CSVAPGTGGVKRDEQYF
clone size: few
J gene: TRBJ2-7
D gene: TRBD1
V gene: TRBV29-1

CDR3 DNA: TGCGCCAGCAGTGAGTCTCTAGCGGGATTCACAGATACGCAGTATTTT
CDR3 protein: CASSESLAGFTDTQYF
clone size: .
J gene: TRBJ2-3
D gene: TRBD2
V gene: TRBV10-1

CDR3 DNA: TGCAGCGTCGACAGGGGGTCCGAGAGCACAGATACGCAGTATTTT
CDR3 protein: CSVDRGSESTDTQYF
clone size: few
J gene: TRBJ2-3
D gene: TRBD1
V gene: TRBV29-1

CDR3 DNA: TGCGCCAGCAGCTTGGCCCTCGGAAGAGCTAACTATGGCTACACCTTC
CDR3 protein: CASSLALGRANYGYTF
clone size: .
J gene: TRBJ1-2
D gene: .
V gene: TRBV5-1

CDR3 DNA: TGCAGCATTACCGGGACAGGGGATGATCAGCCCCAGCATTTT
CDR3 protein: CSITGTGDDQPQHF
clone size: .
J gene: TRBJ1-5
D gene: TRBD1
V gene: TRBV29-1

CDR3 DNA: TGCGCCAGCATTCCGGACGGCAGGGGACAAGAGACCCAGTACTTC
CDR3 protein: CASIPDGRGQETQYF
clone size: .
J gene: TRBJ2-5
D gene: .
V gene: TRBV5-1

CDR3 DNA: TGTGCCAGCAGCCGTACAGGAAGGGACAAGAAGTACTTC
CDR3 protein: CASSRTGRDKKYF
clone size: .
J gene: TRBJ2-5
D gene: .
V gene: TRBV3-1

CDR3 DNA: TGTGCCAGCAGTCCGATGGGACTAACATACAAGAATGAGCAGTTCTTC
CDR3 protein: CASSPMGLTYKNEQFF
clone size: .
J gene: TRBJ2-1
D gene: TRBD2
V gene: TRBV28

CDR3 DNA: TGTGCCAGCAGACTCACCTACGAGCAGTACTTC
CDR3 protein: CASRLTYEQYF
clone size: few
J gene: TRBJ2-7
D gene: .
V gene: TRBV21-1

CDR3 DNA: TGCGCCAGCTACGAAACAGCTGCCATCTACAATGAGCAGTTCTTC
CDR3 protein: CASYETAAIYNEQFF
clone size: .
J gene: TRBJ2-1
D gene: .
V gene: TRBV5-1

CDR3 DNA: TGTGCCAGCAGCCTTATAACCGGGACCCCCACAGATACGCAGTATTTT
CDR3 protein: CASSLITGTPTDTQYF
clone size: many
J gene: TRBJ2-3
D gene: .
V gene: TRBV11-2

CDR3 DNA: TGCAGCGGCCCAGACAGGAACACCGGGGAGCTGTTTTTT
CDR3 protein: CSGPDRNTGELFF
clone size: few
J gene: TRBJ2-2
D gene: .
V gene: TRBV29-1

CDR3 DNA: TGTGCCAGCTCGGGGCGGCATCGTGAAAAACTGTTTTTT
CDR3 protein: CASSGRHREKLFF
clone size: .
J gene: TRBJ1-4
D gene: .
V gene: TRBV18

CDR3 DNA: TGTGCCAGCAGCCCCTCCCGAAATTCACCCCTCCACTTT
CDR3 protein: CASSPSRNSPLHF
clone size: many
J gene: TRBJ1-6
D gene: .
V gene: TRBV7-6

CDR3 DNA: TGTGCCAGCAGCGGACCTCTAGCGGGCTCCTACAATGAGCAGTTCTTC
CDR3 protein: CASSGPLAGSYNEQFF
clone size: many
J gene: TRBJ2-1
D gene: TRBD2
V gene: TRBV5-5

CDR3 DNA: TGTGCCAGCATCCCAGGGACGAACACTGAAGCTTTCTTT
CDR3 protein: CASIPGTNTEAFF
clone size: many
J gene: TRBJ1-1
D gene: .
V gene: TRBV28

CDR3 DNA: TGCGCCAGCAGCGAGGGGACAGGGACGAATTACGAGCAGTACTTC
CDR3 protein: CASSEGTGTNYEQYF
clone size: .
J gene: TRBJ2-7
D gene: TRBD1
V gene: TRBV10-1

CDR3 DNA: TGTGCCAGCAGTCTGATGTGGAGTAGCACAGATACGCAGTATTTT
CDR3 protein: CASSLMWSSTDTQYF
clone size: .
J gene: TRBJ2-3
D gene: .
V gene: TRBV2

CDR3 DNA: TGCAGTGCTAGTTACCGCCAAGACCACACAGATACGCAGTATTTT
CDR3 protein: CSASYRQDHTDTQYF
clone size: .
J gene: TRBJ2-3
D gene: .
V gene: TRBV20-1

CDR3 DNA: TGTGCCAGCAGCCGAAATACAGGGGGCAATGGCTACACCTTC
CDR3 protein: CASSRNTGGNGYTF
clone size: few
J gene: TRBJ1-2
D gene: TRBD1
V gene: TRBV3-1

CDR3 DNA: TGTGCCAGCAGTTTCAGGCGGTGGTTCACAGATACGCAGTATTTT
CDR3 protein: CASSFRRWFTDTQYF
clone size: few
J gene: TRBJ2-3
D gene: .
V gene: TRBV12-3/TRBV12-4

CDR3 DNA: TGTGCCAGCAGATTAGACAGGGACCCTGGGGCCAACGTCCTGACTTTC
CDR3 protein: CASRLDRDPGANVLTF
clone size: many
J gene: TRBJ2-6
D gene: TRBD1
V gene: TRBV5-4

CDR3 DNA: TGCAGTGCAGGGACAGGGCCAACCTACGAGCAGTACTTC
CDR3 protein: CSAGTGPTYEQYF
clone size: .
J gene: TRBJ2-7
D gene: TRBD1
V gene: TRBV20-1

CDR3 DNA: TGCAGCGTTGGGGACAGGGACCCAAACATTCAGTACTTC
CDR3 protein: CSVGDRDPNIQYF
clone size: few
J gene: TRBJ2-4
D gene: TRBD1
V gene: TRBV29-1

CDR3 DNA: TGTGCCAGCAGCTTAGATCTAGGCCCTGGGGCCAACGTCCTGACTTTC
CDR3 protein: CASSLDLGPGANVLTF
clone size: few
J gene: TRBJ2-6
D gene: .
V gene: TRBV11-2

CDR3 DNA: TGCGCCAGCAGTGAGAACCTCTATAGCAATCAGCCCCAGCATTTT
CDR3 protein: CASSENLYSNQPQHF
clone size: many
J gene: TRBJ1-5
D gene: .
V gene: TRBV10-2

CDR3 DNA: TGCAGCGCTTCACCAGACAGTGCCTACGAGCAGTACTTC
CDR3 protein: CSASPDSAYEQYF
clone size: many
J gene: TRBJ2-7
D gene: .
V gene: TRBV29-1

CDR3 DNA: TGTGCCAGCAGCCAAGATCACGCTAGCGGGAGTTCCCGCCGTGAGCAGTTCTTC
CDR3 protein: CASSQDHASGSSRREQFF
clone size: many
J gene: TRBJ2-1
D gene: TRBD2
V gene: TRBV4-2

CDR3 DNA: TGTGCCAGCATAGGCATAGGGCCCACATGGGGCTATGGCTACACCTTC
CDR3 protein: CASIGIGPTWGYGYTF
clone size: .
J gene: TRBJ1-2
D gene: .
V gene: TRBV6-1

CDR3 DNA: TGTGCCAGCAGTTTGGGCAGTAACACCGGGGAGCTGTTTTTT
CDR3 protein: CASSLGSNTGELFF
clone size: many
J gene: TRBJ2-2
D gene: .
V gene: TRBV12-3/TRBV12-4

CDR3 DNA: TGCGCCAGCAGCGTCGGGACAGCCTACGAGCAGTACTTC
CDR3 protein: CASSVGTAYEQYF
clone size: .
J gene: TRBJ2-7
D gene: TRBD1
V gene: TRBV5-1

CDR3 DNA: TGTGCCAGAAGCCCCGGGCTTTTGGTAGTCCCTCAAAGCTCCTACAATGAGCAGTTCTTC
CDR3 protein: CARSPGLLVVPQSSYNEQFF
clone size: .
J gene: TRBJ2-1
D gene: .
V gene: TRBV5-3

CDR3 DNA: TGTGCCAGCACCACTACCGGGGAGCTGTTTTTT
CDR3 protein: CASTTTGELFF
clone size: few
J gene: TRBJ2-2
D gene: .
V gene: TRBV3-1

CDR3 DNA: TGTGCCAGCAGTTTAATTTCAGGGTACGGCTACACCTTC
CDR3 protein: CASSLISGYGYTF
clone size: few
J gene: TRBJ1-2
D gene: .
V gene: TRBV27

CDR3 DNA: TGTGCCAGCAGCCCCAGAAGCCTAGCGGGAGCTGAGCAGTTCTTC
CDR3 protein: CASSPRSLAGAEQFF
clone size: .
J gene: TRBJ2-1
D gene: TRBD2
V gene: TRBV7-9

CDR3 DNA: TGTGCCAGCAGTTTGTCCCAACGCGGCTACACCTTC
CDR3 protein: CASSLSQRGYTF
clone size: .
J gene: TRBJ1-2
D gene: .
V gene: TRBV28

CDR3 DNA: TGTGCCAGCAGATCCGGGAGCTCTGAAAACACCATATATTTT
CDR3 protein: CASRSGSSENTIYF
clone size: few
J gene: TRBJ1-3
D gene: .
V gene: TRBV28

CDR3 DNA: TGCAGCGCCCGGGAGGGGGGGCGAGAGACCCAGTACTTC
CDR3 protein: CSAREGGRETQYF
clone size: few
J gene: TRBJ2-5
D gene: TRBD2
V gene: TRBV29-1

CDR3 DNA: TGTGCCAGCAGTCTCCCGCGCGCGGGGGGGTACGAGCAGTACTTC
CDR3 protein: CASSLPRAGGYEQYF
clone size: few
J gene: TRBJ2-7
D gene: TRBD2
V gene: TRBV28

CDR3 DNA: TGTGCCAGCAGCTGGGGACAGAACACCGGGGAGCTGTTTTTT
CDR3 protein: CASSWGQNTGELFF
clone size: many
J gene: TRBJ2-2
D gene: .
V gene: TRBV5-5

CDR3 DNA: TGTGCCACCAGCAGAGAAGAGATTTACGAGCAGTACTTC
CDR3 protein: CATSREEIYEQYF
clone size: few
J gene: TRBJ2-7
D gene: .
V gene: TRBV15

CDR3 DNA: TGTGCCAGCAGGACAGGGGGCAGGGCTTTCTTT
CDR3 protein: CASRTGGRAFF
clone size: many
J gene: TRBJ1-1
D gene: TRBD1
V gene: TRBV11-2

CDR3 DNA: TGTGCCAGCAGTTTCAATGCGGGAGCTTTCTTT
CDR3 protein: CASSFNAGAFF
clone size: .
J gene: TRBJ1-1
D gene: .
V gene: TRBV28

CDR3 DNA: TGCAGCGTTGAAGGTGGCGTCAGGGGGGGTGAGCAGTACTTC
CDR3 protein: CSVEGGVRGGEQYF
clone size: many
J gene: TRBJ2-7
D gene: .
V gene: TRBV29-1

CDR3 DNA: TGTGCCAGCAGCCGCGTTGAAAAACTGTTTTTT
CDR3 protein: CASSRVEKLFF
clone size: many
J gene: TRBJ1-4
D gene: .
V gene: TRBV28

CDR3 DNA: TGCAGTGCTAGACCGACGGGACACTATGAGGAGCTGTTTTTT
CDR3 protein: CSARPTGHYEELFF
clone size: many
J gene: TRBJ2-2
D gene: .
V gene: TRBV20-1

CDR3 DNA: TGTGCCAGCAGTGGGGGACCAACCGGGGAGCTGTTTTTT
CDR3 protein: CASSGGPTGELFF
clone size: .
J gene: TRBJ2-2
D gene: .
V gene: TRBV28

CDR3 DNA: TGCAGCGACCTAGAGGGCGAGACCCAGTACTTC
CDR3 protein: CSDLEGETQYF
clone size: many
J gene: TRBJ2-5
D gene: .
V gene: TRBV29-1